This TCR beta chain comes out of a study of blood T cell repertoires in COVID-19. On the study more broadly: Researchers got acute and convalescent COVID-19 samples from the United States, Italy and Spain. T cells, B-cell-depleted T cells, or PBMCs provided the cDNA or gDNA that served as material.

Method: immunoSEQ multiplex PCR; TCRdb's copy keeps in-frame clones and lacks some. Seen here are about 230,000 clones, around 92% observed once, and the top ten hold 3.5% to 4%. In terms of age and location, participants ranged from about 18 to 100 years and lived in about two dozen US areas. Participants were placed into cohorts based on the clinical history they reported. Note on this clone: The sample carries other DNA sequences with the same CDR3.

CDR1 is SGHRS and CDR2 is YFSETQ in the germline V gene. CDR3 length: 12 amino acids. V dropped 1 base and J dropped 7 bases, with 6 bases sitting between them. The sequenced sample consisted of PBMCs or T cells enriched from blood (not recorded which). This chain links TRBV5-1 with TRBJ2-1; TRBD2 is a possible D gene (5 bases). The sequence derives from a woman aged 25 to 39 with acute COVID-19. This CDR3 is CASSLSGNEQFF. CDR3 nucleotides: TGCGCCAGCAGCTTGTCGGGAAATGAGCAGTTCTTC.